The clone carrying this T cell receptor beta chain was detected ten times or more. Its antigen is undetermined. This sample is drawn from a study of early T cells in non-severe SARS-CoV-2 infection. About the study: Unsorted whole blood bulk RNA was sequenced, with unpaired chains.

Tagging with unique molecular identifiers was applied to individual cDNA molecules. Via MiXCR, TCRdb re-called the 5' RACE reads, giving one row per CDR3 protein. The sample consists of about 70,000 distinct CDR3 sequences, 5% of them appearing once. General study findings and limits: Clonotype matching in VDJdb favored anti-spike CD8 responses and did not capture private and CD4 specificities.

V was clipped by 0 bases and J by 7 bases; unmatched bases: 5. There are 15 residues in the CDR3. CDR1 is SGHRS and CDR2 is YFSETQ in the germline V gene. J is TRBJ2-2 and V is TRBV5-1, with 8 bases lining up with TRBD2. This sequence originates from an adult who was a healthcare worker with PCR-confirmed SARS-CoV-2 infection or an uninfected control (not recorded which). Specimen: whole blood, collected at baseline. The CDR3 reads CASSLDTLAGGELFF. The CDR3 bases are TGCGCCAGCAGCTTGGACACCCTAGCGGGCGGGGAGCTGTTTTTT.